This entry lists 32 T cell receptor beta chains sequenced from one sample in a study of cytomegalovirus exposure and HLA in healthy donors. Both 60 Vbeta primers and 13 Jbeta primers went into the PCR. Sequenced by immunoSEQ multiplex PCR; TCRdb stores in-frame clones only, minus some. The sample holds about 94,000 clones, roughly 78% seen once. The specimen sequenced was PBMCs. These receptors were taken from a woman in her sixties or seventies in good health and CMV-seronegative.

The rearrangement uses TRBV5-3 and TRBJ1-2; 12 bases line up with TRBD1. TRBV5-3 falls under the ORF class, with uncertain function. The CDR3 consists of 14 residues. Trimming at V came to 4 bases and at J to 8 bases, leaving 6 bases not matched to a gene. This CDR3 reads CARSGGQGAKGYTF. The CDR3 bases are TGTGCCAGAAGCGGGGGACAGGGGGCTAAGGGCTACACCTTC.

The CDR3 is CASSPGDITEAFF. The CDR3 DNA follows: TGTGCCAGCTCACCAGGGGACATCACTGAAGCTTTCTTT. This chain uses TRBV18 with TRBJ1-1, with D tentatively TRBD1 (6 bases). There are 13 residues in the CDR3. Germline V gene data show CDR1 as KGHSH and CDR2 as LQKENI. V was shortened by 2 bases and J by 4 bases, with 8 bases between the two germline ends.

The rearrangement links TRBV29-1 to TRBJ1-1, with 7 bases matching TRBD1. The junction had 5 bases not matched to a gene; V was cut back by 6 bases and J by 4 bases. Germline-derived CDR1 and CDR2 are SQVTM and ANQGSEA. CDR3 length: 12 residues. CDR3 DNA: TGCAGCGTACAGGGGTGGGTCACTGAAGCTTTCTTT. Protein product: CSVQGWVTEAFF.

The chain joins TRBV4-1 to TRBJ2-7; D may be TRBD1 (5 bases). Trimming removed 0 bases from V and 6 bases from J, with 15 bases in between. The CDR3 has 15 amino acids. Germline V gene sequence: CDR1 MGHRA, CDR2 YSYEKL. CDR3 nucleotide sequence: TGCGCCAGCAGCCAAGATCAGTCATTACAGGCCGAGCAGTACTTC. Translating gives CASSQDQSLQAEQYF.

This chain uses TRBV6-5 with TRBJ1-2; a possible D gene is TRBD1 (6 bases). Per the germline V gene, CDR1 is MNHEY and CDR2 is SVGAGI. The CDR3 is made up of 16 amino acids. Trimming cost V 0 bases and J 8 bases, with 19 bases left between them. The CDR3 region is CASSYSDPTGSRGYTF. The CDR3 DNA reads TGTGCCAGCAGTTACTCGGACCCAACAGGGTCGCGGGGCTACACCTTC.

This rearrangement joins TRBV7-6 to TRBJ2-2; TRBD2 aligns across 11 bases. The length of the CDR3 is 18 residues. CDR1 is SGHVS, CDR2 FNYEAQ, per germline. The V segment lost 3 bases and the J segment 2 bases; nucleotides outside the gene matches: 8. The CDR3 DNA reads TGTGCCAGCAGCTTGCTAGCGGGGGGCACTGGAAACACCGGGGAGCTGTTTTTT. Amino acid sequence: CASSLLAGGTGNTGELFF.

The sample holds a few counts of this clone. CDR3 amino acids: CATSRDVRAGAHLDTQYF. CDR3 coding DNA: TGTGCCACCAGCAGAGATGTACGAGCGGGGGCCCATTTGGATACGCAGTATTTT. The gene calls are TRBV15 and TRBJ2-3; TRBD2 matches 8 bases. This CDR3 is built from 18 residues. Germline V gene sequence: CDR1 LNHNV, CDR2 YYDKDF (reference sequence). V shed 0 bases, J shed 6 bases, and the junction held 14 bases outside the gene matches. Using reference TRBV15 and TRBJ2-3 for the parts outside the CDR3, the full variable domain is DAMVIQNPRYQVTQFGKPVTLSCSQTLNHNVMYWYQQKSSQAPKLLFHYYDKDFNNEADTPDNFQSRRPNTSFCFLDIRSPGLGDTAMYLCATSRDVRAGAHLDTQYFGPGTRLTVL.

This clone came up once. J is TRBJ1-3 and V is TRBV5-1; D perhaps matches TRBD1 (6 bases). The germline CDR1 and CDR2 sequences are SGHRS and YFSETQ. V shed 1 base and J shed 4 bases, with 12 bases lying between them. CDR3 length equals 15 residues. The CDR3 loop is CASSLLQGSGNTIYF. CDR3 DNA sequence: TGCGCCAGCAGCTTGTTACAGGGCTCAGGAAACACCATATATTTT.

CDR3 sequence: CASSPGSGGLPSSYEQYF. The CDR3 DNA is TGTGCCAGCAGCCCAGGGAGCGGGGGGTTGCCTAGCTCCTACGAGCAGTACTTC. The chain joins TRBV7-2 to TRBJ2-7; 9 bases are shared with TRBD2. From germline, CDR1 is SGHTA and CDR2 FQGNSA. The V segment lost 5 bases and the J segment 0 bases; nucleotides outside the gene matches: 14. The CDR3 extends over 18 amino acids.

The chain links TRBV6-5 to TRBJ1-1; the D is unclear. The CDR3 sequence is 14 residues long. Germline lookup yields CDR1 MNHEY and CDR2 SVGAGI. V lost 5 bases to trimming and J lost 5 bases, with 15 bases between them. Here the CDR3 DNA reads TGTGCCAGCAGTCTCATCGAGGCCCGGACTGAAGCTTTCTTT. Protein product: CASSLIEARTEAFF.

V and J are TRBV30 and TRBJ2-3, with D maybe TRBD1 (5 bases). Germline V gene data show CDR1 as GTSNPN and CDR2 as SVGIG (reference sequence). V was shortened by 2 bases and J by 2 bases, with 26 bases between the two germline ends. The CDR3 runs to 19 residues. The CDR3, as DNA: TGTGCCTGGAGTCTGGCACTGTACGCCAGGGCCGTAGCCACAGATACGCAGTATTTT. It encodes CAWSLALYARAVATDTQYF.

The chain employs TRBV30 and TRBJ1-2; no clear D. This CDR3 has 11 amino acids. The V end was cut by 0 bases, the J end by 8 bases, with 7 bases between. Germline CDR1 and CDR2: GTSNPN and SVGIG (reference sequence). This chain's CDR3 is CAWSVARGYTF. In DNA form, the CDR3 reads TGTGCCTGGAGTGTAGCTCGGGGCTACACCTTC.

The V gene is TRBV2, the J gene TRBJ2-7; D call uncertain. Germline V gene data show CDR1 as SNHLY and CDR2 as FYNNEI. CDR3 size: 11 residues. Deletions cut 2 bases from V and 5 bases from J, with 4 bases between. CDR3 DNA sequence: TGTGCCAGCAGTGAATACAACGAGCAGTACTTC. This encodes CASSEYNEQYF.

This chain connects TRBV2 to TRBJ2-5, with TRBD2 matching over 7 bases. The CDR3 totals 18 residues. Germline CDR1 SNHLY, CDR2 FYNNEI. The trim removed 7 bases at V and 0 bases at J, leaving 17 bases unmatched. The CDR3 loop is CASIVLAPKPTNQETQYF. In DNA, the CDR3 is TGTGCCAGCATCGTACTAGCGCCCAAACCTACAAACCAAGAGACCCAGTACTTC.

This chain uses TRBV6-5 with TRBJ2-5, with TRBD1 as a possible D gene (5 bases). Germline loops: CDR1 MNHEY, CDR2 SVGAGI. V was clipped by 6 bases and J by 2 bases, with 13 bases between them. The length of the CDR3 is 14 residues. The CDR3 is CASSLRRTQETQYF. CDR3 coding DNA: TGTGCCAGCAGCCTTAGACGGACACAAGAGACCCAGTACTTC.

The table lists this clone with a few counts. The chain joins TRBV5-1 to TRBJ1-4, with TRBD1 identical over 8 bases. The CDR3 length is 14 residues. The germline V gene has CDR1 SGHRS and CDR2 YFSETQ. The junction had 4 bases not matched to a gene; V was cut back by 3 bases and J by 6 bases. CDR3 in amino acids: CASSSQGQDEKLFF. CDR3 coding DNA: TGCGCCAGCAGCTCACAGGGACAGGATGAAAAACTGTTTTTT.

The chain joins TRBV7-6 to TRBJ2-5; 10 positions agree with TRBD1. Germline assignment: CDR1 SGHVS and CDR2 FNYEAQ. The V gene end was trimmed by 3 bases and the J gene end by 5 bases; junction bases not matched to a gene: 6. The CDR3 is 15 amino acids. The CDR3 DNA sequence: TGTGCCAGCAGCTTGGGGACAGGGGATGGGGAGACCCAGTACTTC. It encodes CASSLGTGDGETQYF.

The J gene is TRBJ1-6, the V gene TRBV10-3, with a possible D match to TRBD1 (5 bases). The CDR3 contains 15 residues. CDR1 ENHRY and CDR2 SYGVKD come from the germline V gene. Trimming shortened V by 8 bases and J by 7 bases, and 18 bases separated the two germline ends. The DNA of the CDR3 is TGTGCCATCCAGGCCTCGGGACTGACAAATTCACCCCTCCACTTT. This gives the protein CAIQASGLTNSPLHF.

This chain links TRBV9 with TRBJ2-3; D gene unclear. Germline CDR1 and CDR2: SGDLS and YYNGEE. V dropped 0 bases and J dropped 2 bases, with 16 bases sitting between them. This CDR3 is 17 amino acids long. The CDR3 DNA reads TGTGCCAGCAGCGTAGCCCCGAGAGGAGAGCACACAGATACGCAGTATTTT. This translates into CASSVAPRGEHTDTQYF.

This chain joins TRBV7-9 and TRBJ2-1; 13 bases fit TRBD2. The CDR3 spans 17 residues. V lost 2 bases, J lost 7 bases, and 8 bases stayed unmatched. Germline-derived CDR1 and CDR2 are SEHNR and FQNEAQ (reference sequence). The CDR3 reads CASSLKRRLAGGNEQFF. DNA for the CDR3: TGTGCCAGCAGCTTAAAGCGCAGACTAGCGGGGGGAAATGAGCAGTTCTTC.

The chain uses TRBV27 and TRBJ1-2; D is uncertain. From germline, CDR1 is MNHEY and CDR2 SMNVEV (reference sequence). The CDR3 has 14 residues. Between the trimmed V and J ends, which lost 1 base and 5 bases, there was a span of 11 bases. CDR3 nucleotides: TGTGCCAGCAGTTTATTGGCAGGTGGATATGGCTACACCTTC. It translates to CASSLLAGGYGYTF.

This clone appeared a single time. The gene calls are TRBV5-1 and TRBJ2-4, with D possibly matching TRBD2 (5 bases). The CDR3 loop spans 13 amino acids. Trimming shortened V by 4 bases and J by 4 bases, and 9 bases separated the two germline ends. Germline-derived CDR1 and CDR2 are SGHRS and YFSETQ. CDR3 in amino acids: CASSGLAKNIQYF. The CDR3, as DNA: TGCGCCAGCAGCGGTCTAGCAAAAAACATTCAGTACTTC.

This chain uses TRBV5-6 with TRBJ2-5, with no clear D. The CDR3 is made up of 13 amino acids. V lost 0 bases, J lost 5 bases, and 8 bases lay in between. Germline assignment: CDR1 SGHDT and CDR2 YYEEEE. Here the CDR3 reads CASSLGRWETQYF. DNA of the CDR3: TGTGCCAGCAGCTTGGGCCGGTGGGAGACCCAGTACTTC.

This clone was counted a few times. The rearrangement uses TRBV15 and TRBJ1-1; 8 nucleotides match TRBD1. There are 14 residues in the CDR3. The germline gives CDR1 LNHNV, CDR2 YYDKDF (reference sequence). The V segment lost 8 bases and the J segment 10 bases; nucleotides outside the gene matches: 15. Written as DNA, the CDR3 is TGTGCCACCTCACAGGGGGGTTATGAGGAGGGAGCTTTCTTT. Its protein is CATSQGGYEEGAFF.

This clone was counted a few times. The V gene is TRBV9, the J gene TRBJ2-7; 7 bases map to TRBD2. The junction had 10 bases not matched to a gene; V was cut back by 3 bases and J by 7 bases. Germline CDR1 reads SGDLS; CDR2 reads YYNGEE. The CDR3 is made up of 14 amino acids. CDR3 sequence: CASSAYGTTLEQYF. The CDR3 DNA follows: TGTGCCAGCAGCGCCTACGGGACTACCTTAGAGCAGTACTTC.

CDR3 sequence reads: CASRKTGDTEAFF. The CDR3 nucleotides read TGTGCCAGCAGAAAAACAGGGGACACTGAAGCTTTCTTT. The chain employs TRBV7-2 and TRBJ1-1; 7 bases match TRBD1. The CDR3 consists of 13 residues. With 6 bases clipped from V and 3 bases from J, the junction kept 4 bases outside the gene matches. CDR1 is SGHTA, CDR2 FQGNSA, per germline.

CDR3 region: CASSSLLAGSAEQFF. CDR3 nucleotide sequence: TGTGCCAGCAGTTCGTTACTAGCGGGGAGCGCTGAGCAGTTCTTC. J is TRBJ2-1 and V is TRBV27; 10 bases map to TRBD2. The length of the CDR3 is 15 residues. The ends lost 4 bases at V and 9 bases at J; junction bases unmatched: 9. Germline assignment: CDR1 MNHEY and CDR2 SMNVEV (reference sequence).

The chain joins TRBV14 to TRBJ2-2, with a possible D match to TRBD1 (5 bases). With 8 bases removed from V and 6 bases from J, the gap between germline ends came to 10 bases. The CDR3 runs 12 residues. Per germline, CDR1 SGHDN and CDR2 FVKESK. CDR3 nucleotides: TGTGCCAGCCAGGGATCCGCCGGGGAGCTGTTTTTT. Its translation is CASQGSAGELFF.

The CDR3 coding sequence is TGTGCCAGCGGGCTAGCGGGAGCCGACGAGCAGTACTTC. It codes for CASGLAGADEQYF. This chain links TRBV25-1 with TRBJ2-7, with 10 bases fitting TRBD2. The J segment lost 5 bases and the V segment lost 8 bases, leaving 6 bases of the junction unmatched. The CDR3 runs 13 residues. The germline CDR1 and CDR2 sequences are MGHDK and SYGVNS.

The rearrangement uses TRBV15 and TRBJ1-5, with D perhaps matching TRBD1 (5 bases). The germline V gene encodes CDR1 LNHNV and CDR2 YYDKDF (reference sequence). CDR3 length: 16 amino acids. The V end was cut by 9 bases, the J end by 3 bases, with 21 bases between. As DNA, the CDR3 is TGTGCCACTGTCGAACGGGGGGGGGTATCCAATCAGCCCCAGCATTTT. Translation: CATVERGGVSNQPQHF.

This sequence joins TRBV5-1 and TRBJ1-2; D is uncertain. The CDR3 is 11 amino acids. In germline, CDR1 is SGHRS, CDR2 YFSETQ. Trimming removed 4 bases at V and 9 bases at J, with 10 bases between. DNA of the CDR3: TGCGCCAGCAGCGAGGGATGGAGCTACACCTTC. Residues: CASSEGWSYTF.

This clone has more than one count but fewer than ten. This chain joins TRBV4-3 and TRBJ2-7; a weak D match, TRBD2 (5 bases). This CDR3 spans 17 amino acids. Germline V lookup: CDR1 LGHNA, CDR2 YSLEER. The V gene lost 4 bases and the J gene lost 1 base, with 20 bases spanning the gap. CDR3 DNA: TGCGCCAGCAGCCTTGATCCGGGATTGGCTGGATCCTACGAGCAGTACTTC. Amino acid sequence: CASSLDPGLAGSYEQYF.